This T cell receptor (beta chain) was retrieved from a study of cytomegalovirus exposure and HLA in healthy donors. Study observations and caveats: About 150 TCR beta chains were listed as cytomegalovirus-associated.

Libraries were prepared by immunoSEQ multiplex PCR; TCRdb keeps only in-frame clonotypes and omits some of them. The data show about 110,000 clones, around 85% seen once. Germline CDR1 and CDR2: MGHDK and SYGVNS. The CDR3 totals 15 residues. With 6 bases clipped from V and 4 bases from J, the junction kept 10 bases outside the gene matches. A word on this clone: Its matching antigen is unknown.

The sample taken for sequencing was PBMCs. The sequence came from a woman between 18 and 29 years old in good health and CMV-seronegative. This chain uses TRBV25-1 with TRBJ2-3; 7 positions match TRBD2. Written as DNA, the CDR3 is TGTGCCAGCAGGAGCGGGGACTATGAGGCAGATACGCAGTATTTT. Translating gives CASRSGDYEADTQYF. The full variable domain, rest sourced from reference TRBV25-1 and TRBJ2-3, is EADIYQTPRYLVIGTGKKITLECSQTMGHDKMYWYQQDPGMELHLIHYSYGVNSTEKGDLSSESTVSRIRTEHFPLTLESARPSHTSQYLCASRSGDYEADTQYFGPGTRLTVL.